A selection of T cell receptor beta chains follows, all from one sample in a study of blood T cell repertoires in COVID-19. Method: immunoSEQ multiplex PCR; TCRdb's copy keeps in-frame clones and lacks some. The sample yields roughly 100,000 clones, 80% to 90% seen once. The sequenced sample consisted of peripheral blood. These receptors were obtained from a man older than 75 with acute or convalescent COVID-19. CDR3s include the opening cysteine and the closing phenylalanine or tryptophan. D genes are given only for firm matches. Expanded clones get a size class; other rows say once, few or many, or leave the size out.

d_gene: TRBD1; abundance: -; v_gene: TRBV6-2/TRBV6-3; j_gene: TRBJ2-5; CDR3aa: CASSFLGGGETQYF; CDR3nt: TGTGCCAGCAGTTTCCTAGGGGGCGGCGAGACCCAGTACTTC
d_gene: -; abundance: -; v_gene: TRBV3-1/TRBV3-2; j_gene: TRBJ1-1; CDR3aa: CASTSRGEKAEAFF; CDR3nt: TGTGCCAGCACCTCACGGGGGGAAAAAGCTGAAGCTTTCTTT
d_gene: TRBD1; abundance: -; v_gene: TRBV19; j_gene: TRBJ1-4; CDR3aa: CASSFGVDRQNEKLFF; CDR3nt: TGTGCCAGTAGTTTTGGGGTGGACAGGCAGAATGAAAAACTGTTTTTT
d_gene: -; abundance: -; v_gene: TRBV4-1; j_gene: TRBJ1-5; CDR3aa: CASSQEATGINQPQHF; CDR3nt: TGCGCCAGCAGCCAAGAGGCAACAGGGATCAATCAGCCCCAGCATTTT
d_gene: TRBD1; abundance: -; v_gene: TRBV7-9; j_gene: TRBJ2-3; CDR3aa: CASSLAVTGLGTDTQYF; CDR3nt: TGTGCCAGCAGCTTAGCGGTGACAGGGTTAGGCACAGATACGCAGTATTTT
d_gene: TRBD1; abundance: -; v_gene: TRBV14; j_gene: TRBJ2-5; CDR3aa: CASSQPAQGRGETQYF; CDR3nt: TGTGCCAGCAGCCAACCCGCACAGGGGAGAGGAGAGACCCAGTACTTC
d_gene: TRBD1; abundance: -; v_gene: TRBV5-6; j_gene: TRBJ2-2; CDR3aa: CASRRRDSGAGELFF; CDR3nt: TGTGCCAGCAGGAGACGGGACAGTGGCGCCGGGGAGCTGTTTTTT
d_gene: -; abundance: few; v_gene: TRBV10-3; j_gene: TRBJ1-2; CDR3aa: CATGEGINYGYTF; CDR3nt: TGTGCCACCGGGGAAGGGATCAACTATGGCTACACCTTC
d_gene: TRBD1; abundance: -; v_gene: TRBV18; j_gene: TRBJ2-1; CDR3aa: CASSFDRGEFF; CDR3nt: TGTGCCAGCTCATTCGACAGGGGCGAGTTCTTC
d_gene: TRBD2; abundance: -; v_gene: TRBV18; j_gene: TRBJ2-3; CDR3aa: CASSTSGLTDTQYF; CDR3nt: TGTGCCAGCTCGACTAGCGGGCTAACAGATACGCAGTATTTT
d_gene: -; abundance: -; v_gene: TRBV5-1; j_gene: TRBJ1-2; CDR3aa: CASSSSRGNYGYTF; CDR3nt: TGCGCCAGCAGCTCTTCCAGGGGAAACTATGGCTACACCTTC
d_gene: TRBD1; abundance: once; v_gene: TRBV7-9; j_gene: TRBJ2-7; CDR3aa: CASSQRGQGGEQYF; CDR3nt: TGTGCCAGCAGCCAACGGGGACAGGGAGGCGAGCAGTACTTC
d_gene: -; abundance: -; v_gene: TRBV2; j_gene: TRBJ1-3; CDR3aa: CASSYTGLVGNTIYF; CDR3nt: TGTGCCAGCAGCTATACAGGGCTTGTAGGAAACACCATATATTTT
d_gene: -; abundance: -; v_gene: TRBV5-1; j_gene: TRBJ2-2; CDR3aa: CASSLAGAANTGELFF; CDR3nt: TGCGCCAGCAGCTTGGCAGGGGCGGCGAACACCGGGGAGCTGTTTTTT
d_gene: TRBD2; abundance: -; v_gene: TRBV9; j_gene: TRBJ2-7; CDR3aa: CASSVASGGSYEQYF; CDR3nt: TGTGCCAGCAGCGTAGCTAGCGGGGGATCCTACGAGCAGTACTTC
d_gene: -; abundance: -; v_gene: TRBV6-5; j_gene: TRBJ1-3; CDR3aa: CASSQGFVSGNTIYF; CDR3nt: TGTGCCAGCAGTCAGGGTTTTGTATCTGGAAACACCATATATTTT
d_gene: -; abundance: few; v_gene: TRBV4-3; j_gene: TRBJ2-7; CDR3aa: CASSQGAGALSYEQYF; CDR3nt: TGCGCCAGCAGCCAAGGGGCAGGGGCCCTCTCCTACGAGCAGTACTTC
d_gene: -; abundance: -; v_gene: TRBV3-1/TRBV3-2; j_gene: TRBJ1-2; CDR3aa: CASSQVRPTIHGQYTF; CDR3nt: TGTGCCAGCAGCCAGGTTCGACCCACCATCCACGGACAATACACCTTC
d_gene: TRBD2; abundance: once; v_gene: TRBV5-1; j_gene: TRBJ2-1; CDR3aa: CASSLLAGGSYNEQFF; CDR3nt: TGCGCCAGCAGCTTGCTAGCGGGGGGCTCCTACAATGAGCAGTTCTTC
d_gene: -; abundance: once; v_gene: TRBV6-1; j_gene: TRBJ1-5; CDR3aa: CASSEAQGIGNQPQHF; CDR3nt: TGTGCCAGCAGTGAGGCTCAGGGAATTGGCAATCAGCCCCAGCATTTT
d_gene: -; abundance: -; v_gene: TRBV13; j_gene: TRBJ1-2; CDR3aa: CASSLRQDTYGYTF; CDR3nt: TGTGCCAGCAGCTTAAGGCAGGATACCTATGGCTACACCTTC
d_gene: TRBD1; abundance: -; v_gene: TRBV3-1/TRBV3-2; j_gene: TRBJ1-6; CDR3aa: CASSLTGLGSPLHF; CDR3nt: TGTGCCAGCAGCCTGACAGGGCTGGGTTCACCCCTCCACTTT
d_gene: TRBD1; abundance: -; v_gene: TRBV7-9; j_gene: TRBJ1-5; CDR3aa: CASSAWTGWEYNQPQHF; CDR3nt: TGTGCCAGCAGCGCTTGGACAGGGTGGGAGTACAATCAGCCCCAGCATTTT
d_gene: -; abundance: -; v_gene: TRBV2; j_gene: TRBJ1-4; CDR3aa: CASTTGLEKLFF; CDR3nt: TGTGCCAGCACGACGGGACTTGAAAAACTGTTTTTT
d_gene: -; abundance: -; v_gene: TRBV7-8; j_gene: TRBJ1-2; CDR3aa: CASSLVGRGYTF; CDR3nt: TGTGCCAGCAGCTTAGTGGGCCGGGGCTACACCTTC
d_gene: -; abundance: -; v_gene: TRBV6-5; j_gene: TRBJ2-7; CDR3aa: CASSTDSLYEQYF; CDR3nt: TGTGCCAGCAGCACGGACAGCCTCTACGAGCAGTACTTC
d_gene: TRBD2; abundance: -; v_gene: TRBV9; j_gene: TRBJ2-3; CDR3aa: CASSGDPGGTDTQYF; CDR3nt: TGTGCCAGCAGCGGGGACCCCGGGGGGACAGATACGCAGTATTTT
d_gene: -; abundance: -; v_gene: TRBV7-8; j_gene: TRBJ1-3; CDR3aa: CASSLLSGQNSGNTIYF; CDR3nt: TGTGCCAGCAGCTTGCTGTCTGGACAGAACTCTGGAAACACCATATATTTT
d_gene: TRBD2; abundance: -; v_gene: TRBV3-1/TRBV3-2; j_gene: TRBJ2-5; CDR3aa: CASSRQASGGARETQYF; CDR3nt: TGTGCCAGCAGCCGCCAGGCGAGCGGGGGGGCCAGGGAGACCCAGTACTTC
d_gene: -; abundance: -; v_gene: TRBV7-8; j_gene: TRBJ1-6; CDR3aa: CASSLGGGSSYNSPLHF; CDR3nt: TGTGCCAGCAGCTTAGGTGGGGGGAGCTCCTATAATTCACCCCTCCACTTT
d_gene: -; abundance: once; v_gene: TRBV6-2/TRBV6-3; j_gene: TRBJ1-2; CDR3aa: CASSYVAGRKNYGYTF; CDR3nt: TGTGCCAGCAGTTACGTCGCGGGCAGGAAAAACTATGGCTACACCTTC
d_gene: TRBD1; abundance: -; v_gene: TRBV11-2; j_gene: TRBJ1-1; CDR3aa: CASSFTGVNTEAFF; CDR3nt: TGTGCCAGCAGCTTTACAGGGGTCAACACTGAAGCTTTCTTT
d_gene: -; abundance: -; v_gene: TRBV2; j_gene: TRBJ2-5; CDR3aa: CASISSTTRVTQYF; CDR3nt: TGTGCCAGTATTAGCTCCACGACCCGAGTGACCCAGTACTTC